The 27 T cell receptor beta chains below all came from one sample that was sequenced in a study of T cell responses to AZD1222 COVID-19 vaccine. The method was immunoSEQ multiplex PCR; TCRdb's version includes in-frame clones alone and lacks a portion of them. The repertoire holds 110,000 to 150,000 clones, with over 90% as singletons. Sequencing used peripheral blood, obtained on day 0 of AZD1222 vaccination. The receptors derive from an adult in good health.

V and J are TRBV27 and TRBJ2-7, with 9 bases lining up with TRBD1. This CDR3 comprises 17 residues. J lost 3 bases, V lost 2 bases, and 11 bases had no gene match. Looked up from germline, CDR1 is MNHEY and CDR2 is SMNVEV (reference sequence). The CDR3 is CASSLRGQGTGNYEQYF. CDR3 bases: TGTGCCAGCAGTTTACGAGGACAGGGGACCGGGAACTACGAGCAGTACTTC.

The DNA of the CDR3 is TGCAGCGTTTTAGACCGGGACAGGGGGATTCACGGTAATGAAAAACTGTTTTTT. Translating gives CSVLDRDRGIHGNEKLFF. The chain combines TRBV29-1 with TRBJ1-4; TRBD1 matches at 11 bases. The CDR3 is made up of 18 amino acids. V dropped 5 bases and J dropped 4; count of bases not matched to a gene: 15. Germline V lookup: CDR1 SQVTM, CDR2 ANQGSEA. Full variable domain (missing parts from reference TRBV29-1 and TRBJ1-4): SAVISQKPSRDICQRGTSLTIQCQVDSQVTMMFWYRQQPGQSLTLIATANQGSEATYESGFVIDKFPISRPNLTFSTLTVSNMSPEDSSIYLCSVLDRDRGIHGNEKLFFGSGTQLSVL.

This chain uses TRBV27 with TRBJ2-2; 11 nucleotides agree with TRBD2. This CDR3 is built from 18 residues. Per the germline V gene, CDR1 is MNHEY and CDR2 is SMNVEV (reference sequence). V gave up 3 bases and J gave up 0 bases; unmatched junction bases: 6. CDR3 sequence: CASSFPSSGRPNTGELFF. As DNA, the CDR3 is TGTGCCAGCAGTTTCCCCTCTAGCGGGAGGCCGAACACCGGGGAGCTGTTTTTT.

The chain links TRBV29-1 to TRBJ1-2, with D uncertain. Trimming shortened V by 3 bases and J by 2 bases, and 7 bases separated the two germline ends. Germline CDR1 reads SQVTM; CDR2 reads ANQGSEA. The CDR3 sequence is 12 residues long. The CDR3 region has the DNA TGCAGCGTTGAGAACAGCAACTATGGCTACACCTTC. The encoded protein is CSVENSNYGYTF. The full variable domain, completed using reference TRBV29-1 and TRBJ1-2, is SAVISQKPSRDICQRGTSLTIQCQVDSQVTMMFWYRQQPGQSLTLIATANQGSEATYESGFVIDKFPISRPNLTFSTLTVSNMSPEDSSIYLCSVENSNYGYTFGSGTRLTVV.

V usage is TRBV6-4 and J usage is TRBJ2-6, with 8 bases matching TRBD1. The CDR3 runs 17 residues. J lost 2 bases, V lost 5 bases, and 8 bases had no gene match. Germline V CDR1 and CDR2: MRHNA, SNTAGT. The CDR3 sequence: CASSKYTGGTGANVLTF. DNA for the CDR3: TGTGCCAGCAGTAAATATACAGGGGGGACTGGGGCCAACGTCCTGACTTTC.

The CDR3 bases are TGCAGCGTCGGACAGGGGGCGCAACGAGGCTACACCTTC. Translation: CSVGQGAQRGYTF. The V gene is TRBV29-1, the J gene TRBJ1-2; 11 nucleotides match TRBD1. This CDR3 has 13 amino acids. The germline V gene encodes CDR1 SQVTM and CDR2 ANQGSEA. After removal of 6 bases from V and 8 bases from J, the junction contained 8 bases not matched to a gene.

This sequence joins TRBV15 and TRBJ2-1, with a tentative D call TRBD2 (5 bases). The ends were cut back, 0 bases at V and 2 bases at J, with 8 bases in the middle. Germline V lookup: CDR1 LNHNV, CDR2 YYDKDF (reference sequence). The CDR3 consists of 15 residues. The CDR3 reads CATSRDPGAYNEQFF. The DNA for the CDR3 is TGTGCCACCAGCAGAGATCCCGGGGCCTACAATGAGCAGTTCTTC.

The chain links TRBV14 to TRBJ2-2; D is undetermined. This CDR3 has 15 residues. V dropped 0 bases and J dropped 6 bases, with 11 bases sitting between them. CDR1 is SGHDN and CDR2 is FVKESK in the germline V gene. The CDR3 protein is CASSQDRRRPGELFF. The CDR3 region has the DNA TGTGCCAGCAGCCAAGATCGCAGACGCCCCGGGGAGCTGTTTTTT. The full variable domain, its missing parts supplied by reference TRBV14 and TRBJ2-2, is EAGVTQFPSHSVIEKGQTVTLRCDPISGHDNLYWYRRVMGKEIKFLLHFVKESKQDESGMPNNRFLAERTGGTYSTLKVQPAELEDSGVYFCASSQDRRRPGELFFGEGSRLTVL.

The J gene is TRBJ1-1, the V gene TRBV19; D is ambiguous. This CDR3 is 13 amino acids long. Germline V CDR1 and CDR2: LNHDA, SQIVND (reference sequence). Trimming pared 5 bases from V and 4 bases from J, leaving 11 bases between. The CDR3 protein is CASSGPLATEAFF. CDR3 sequence (DNA): TGTGCCAGTAGTGGACCGCTAGCCACTGAAGCTTTCTTT.

The V and J genes are TRBV5-4 and TRBJ2-7; TRBD2 is a possible D gene (6 bases). The CDR3 covers 14 residues. V lost 0 bases to trimming and J lost 1 base, with 8 bases between them. Germline values: CDR1 SGHNT, CDR2 YYREEE (reference sequence). CDR3 region: CASSLDLASYEQYF. The DNA for the CDR3 is TGTGCCAGCAGCTTGGATCTAGCGTCCTACGAGCAGTACTTC.

The rearrangement joins TRBV7-9 to TRBJ2-7; D not resolved. This CDR3 spans 15 amino acids. V lost 5 bases, J lost 6 bases, and 20 bases lay in between. Germline CDR1 reads SEHNR; CDR2 reads FQNEAQ (reference sequence). The CDR3 DNA reads as TGTGCCAGCAGCCGGACGCTTGTGACGGGTCGCGAGCAGTACTTC. It encodes CASSRTLVTGREQYF.

CDR3 DNA sequence: TGTGCCAGTAGTATGATTAGGTCGACGGGAGGGACCCTTGGCACAGATACGCAGTATTTT. Translating it yields CASSMIRSTGGTLGTDTQYF. The rearrangement uses TRBV19 and TRBJ2-3; 8 bases are shared with TRBD2. This CDR3 region has 20 residues. Per the germline V gene, CDR1 is LNHDA and CDR2 is SQIVND (reference sequence). V was pared by 3 bases and J by 1 base, with 18 bases of the junction left unmatched.

The rearrangement joins TRBV5-4 to TRBJ1-2; the D is unclear. V was shortened by 4 bases and J by 0 bases, with 19 bases between the two germline ends. Germline CDR1 is SGHNT and CDR2 is YYREEE (reference sequence). The CDR3 totals 17 residues. Written as DNA, the CDR3 is TGTGCCAGCAGCAACCCAGGACGGCCGATCTCTAACTATGGCTACACCTTC. Its protein is CASSNPGRPISNYGYTF.

V and J are TRBV5-1 and TRBJ1-1, with 8 nucleotides matching TRBD1. This CDR3 has 15 residues. CDR1 SGHRS and CDR2 YFSETQ come from the germline V gene. With V trimmed by 4 bases and J by 0 bases, 5 bases remained unmatched. The CDR3 DNA is TGCGCCAGCAGCCCGGAGGACAGGGTGAACACTGAAGCTTTCTTT. Amino acids: CASSPEDRVNTEAFF.

The chain has TRBV6-5 and TRBJ1-2; D may be TRBD1 (5 bases). Germline CDR1 reads MNHEY; CDR2 reads SVGAGI. V dropped 2 bases and J dropped 0 bases, with 10 bases sitting between them. The CDR3 spans 15 residues. The CDR3 loop is CASSYQRGPNYGYTF. The CDR3 DNA sequence: TGTGCCAGCAGTTACCAGAGGGGCCCTAACTATGGCTACACCTTC.

The CDR3 here is CASSLVGGPGRWSQTNEQFF. The CDR3 bases are TGCGCCAGCAGCTTGGTTGGGGGGCCAGGTAGGTGGTCCCAGACCAATGAGCAGTTCTTC. The rearrangement uses TRBV5-1 and TRBJ2-1; TRBD1 or TRBD2 may be the D gene (6 bases each). CDR1 SGHRS and CDR2 YFSETQ come from the germline V gene. The CDR3 spans 20 residues. V lost 0 bases, J lost 6 bases, and 28 bases lay in between.

The chain recombines TRBV9 with TRBJ1-2; D gene uncertain. The CDR3 has 14 residues. Germline values: CDR1 SGDLS, CDR2 YYNGEE. Trimming took 0 bases from V and 5 from J, leaving 11 bases between them. The CDR3 loop reads CASSVGRTRYGYTF. In nucleotides, the CDR3 is TGTGCCAGCAGCGTAGGTCGCACCAGGTATGGCTACACCTTC.

The rearrangement uses TRBV6-5 and TRBJ2-7, with 8 positions matching TRBD2. The CDR3 sequence is 14 residues long. V lost 4 bases to trimming and J lost 6 bases; unmatched junction nucleotides: 8. The germline CDR1 and CDR2 sequences are MNHEY and SVGAGI. CDR3 coding DNA: TGTGCCAGCAGTTGGACTAGCATTTTTGCCGAGCAGTACTTC. Translated: CASSWTSIFAEQYF.

The V call is TRBV2, the J call TRBJ2-1, with 10 nucleotides matching TRBD2. Trimming removed 5 bases from V and 10 bases from J; junction bases left unmatched: 8. The length of the CDR3 is 14 residues. Germline lookup yields CDR1 SNHLY and CDR2 FYNNEI. CDR3 residues: CASSPGLAIEEQFF. The CDR3 bases are TGTGCCAGCAGTCCGGGACTAGCGATAGAGGAGCAGTTCTTC.

The chain recombines TRBV18 with TRBJ1-2; D may be TRBD1 (5 bases). V was cut by 5 bases and J by 4 bases, with 8 bases left in between. In germline, CDR1 is KGHSH, CDR2 LQKENI. This CDR3 comprises 12 residues. The chain's CDR3 is CASSWGIYGYTF. The CDR3 bases are TGTGCCAGCTCATGGGGGATCTATGGCTACACCTTC.

CDR3 nucleotides: TGTGCCAGCAGCTTGGCAGGGGTCTGGGAGACCCAGTACTTC. It specifies CASSLAGVWETQYF. V and J are TRBV11-2 and TRBJ2-5, with D perhaps matching TRBD1 (6 bases). This CDR3 is 14 amino acids long. Deletions cut 3 bases from V and 5 bases from J, with 13 bases between. The germline V gene has CDR1 SGHAT and CDR2 FQNNGV. The full variable domain, its missing parts supplied by reference TRBV11-2 and TRBJ2-5, is EAGVAQSPRYKIIEKRQSVAFWCNPISGHATLYWYQQILGQGPKLLIQFQNNGVVDDSQLPKDRFSAERLKGVDSTLKIQPAKLEDSAVYLCASSLAGVWETQYFGPGTRLLVL.

This sequence joins TRBV6-1 and TRBJ1-1, with D tentatively TRBD1 (5 bases). V lost 2 bases to trimming and J lost 5 bases, with 12 bases between them. The germline gives CDR1 MNHNS, CDR2 SASEGT. The CDR3 extends over 14 amino acids. CDR3 sequence reads: CASSEPTGVTEAFF. In DNA form, the CDR3 reads TGTGCCAGCAGTGAACCTACGGGGGTGACTGAAGCTTTCTTT.

The J gene is TRBJ1-1, the V gene TRBV10-2; D is unresolved. The CDR3 totals 12 residues. Trimming pared 3 bases from V and 5 bases from J, leaving 7 bases between. Germline V gene sequence: CDR1 WSHSY, CDR2 SAAADI. CDR3: CASSDLGTEAFF. Here the CDR3 DNA reads TGCGCCAGCAGTGACCTGGGAACTGAAGCTTTCTTT.

The chain is built from TRBV7-2 and TRBJ1-2; perhaps TRBD1 as D (5 bases). V lost 1 base, J lost 2 bases, and 11 bases lay in between. Per the germline V gene, CDR1 is SGHTA and CDR2 is FQGNSA. The CDR3 length is 15 residues. This CDR3 is CASSLVVTENYGYTF. CDR3 nucleotides: TGTGCCAGCAGCTTAGTAGTGACAGAAAACTATGGCTACACCTTC. The full variable domain, its missing parts supplied by reference TRBV7-2 and TRBJ1-2, is GAGVSQSPSNKVTEKGKDVELRCDPISGHTALYWYRQSLGQGLEFLIYFQGNSAPDKSGLPSDRFSAERTGGSVSTLTIQRTQQEDSAVYLCASSLVVTENYGYTFGSGTRLTVV.

The rearrangement joins TRBV24-1 to TRBJ2-1; 8 positions agree with TRBD2. Trimming took 5 bases from V and 4 from J; bases not matched to a gene: 9. Germline V gene lookup returns CDR1 KGHDR and CDR2 SFDVKD. This CDR3 contains 16 residues. The CDR3 DNA follows: TGTGCCACCAGTGGAACTAGCGGAGGGGGTTACAATGAGCAGTTCTTC. Its protein is CATSGTSGGGYNEQFF.

CDR3 sequence: CASSMGQGAAGEQYF. The DNA of the CDR3 is TGTGCCAGCAGCATGGGACAGGGGGCCGCCGGGGAGCAGTACTTC. The rearrangement links TRBV5-4 to TRBJ2-7; 12 positions agree with TRBD1. Germline CDR1 SGHNT, CDR2 YYREEE (reference sequence). With V trimmed by 4 bases and J by 7 bases, 9 bases remained unmatched. The CDR3 consists of 15 residues.

The rearrangement joins TRBV12-3 or TRBV12-4 to TRBJ1-1; D not resolved. The CDR3 runs to 12 residues. The V and J ends lost 1 base and 5 bases respectively, with 5 bases between them. The CDR3 sequence is CASSLEATEAFF. In DNA form, the CDR3 reads TGTGCCAGCAGTTTAGAGGCGACTGAAGCTTTCTTT.